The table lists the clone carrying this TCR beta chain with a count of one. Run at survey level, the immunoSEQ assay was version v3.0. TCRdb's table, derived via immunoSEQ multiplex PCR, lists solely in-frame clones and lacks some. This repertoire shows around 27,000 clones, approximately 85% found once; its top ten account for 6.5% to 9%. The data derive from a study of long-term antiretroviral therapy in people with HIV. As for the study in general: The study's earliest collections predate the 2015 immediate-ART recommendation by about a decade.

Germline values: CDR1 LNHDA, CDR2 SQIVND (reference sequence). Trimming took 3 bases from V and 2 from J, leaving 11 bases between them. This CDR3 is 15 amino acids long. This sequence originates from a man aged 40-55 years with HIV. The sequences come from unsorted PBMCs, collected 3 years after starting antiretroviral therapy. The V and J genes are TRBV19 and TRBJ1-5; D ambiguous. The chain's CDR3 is CASSIWAEGNQPQHF. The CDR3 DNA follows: TGTGCCAGTAGTATCTGGGCCGAAGGCAATCAGCCCCAGCATTTT.